The present T cell receptor beta chain was sequenced within a study of T cells in Graves' hyperthyroidism and ophthalmopathy. Study results and caveats: In simple terms, a model built on 13 V-J features told ophthalmopathy apart from stable hyperthyroidism. Most thyroid clonotypes expanded above 0.001 appeared in blood too.

For this clonotype: Antigen specificity is unknown. Relative to the germline gene, one junction end is altered; a read error may explain this.

Exclusion of a patient resulted from uncontrolled infection, other autoimmune disease, pregnancy or lactation. Amplification targeted TCR beta CDR3 regions from RNA transcripts. The TCR CDR3 was amplified in a first-round RT-PCR using the HTBI primer set. TCRdb fed the multiplex PCR reads into MiXCR, producing one record per CDR3 protein. In the table there are about 560,000 distinct CDR3 sequences, approximately 15% of which are singletons. CDR1 LNHDA and CDR2 SQIVND come from the germline V gene (reference sequence). This CDR3 comprises 14 residues. Sequencing was done on a sample of blood. V and J are TRBV19 and TRBJ1-1; the D is unclear. The clonotype was recovered from a woman between 18 and 29 years old with Graves' hyperthyroidism. CDR3 amino acids: CASRRGKMNTGAFF. CDR3 DNA sequence: TGTGCCAGTCGGCGAGGGAAAATGAACACTGGAGCTTTCTTT.